Here is one TCR beta chain with its context. Its specificity is unknown. This sample was taken from a study of T cell responses to AZD1222 COVID-19 vaccine. The study's findings and limits: Reportedly, nearly half of unique spike TCRs recognized epitopes outside B.1.351/B.1.1.7 mutations. Clonal diversity was possibly underestimated; the donors were predominantly white British and more often female. Repertoires were obtained only post-peak T cell response.

Germline values: CDR1 LGHNA, CDR2 YSLEER. The CDR3 is 15 residues long. The V end lost 1 base, the J end lost 1 base, and 10 bases lay between the germline ends. Assay used: immunoSEQ multiplex PCR; TCRdb lists only in-frame clones, some missing. The sample holds fewer than 250,000 clones; around 93% are singletons and the top ten take approximately 1%. Sequences were derived from peripheral blood, sampled on day 0 of MenACWY control vaccination. The origin of this receptor is an adult in good health. The chain uses TRBV4-3 and TRBJ1-2; possibly TRBD1 for D (5 bases). CDR3 in DNA: TGCGCCAGCAGCCAAGGGGGGACTGTTAACTATGGCTACACCTTC. Its translation is CASSQGGTVNYGYTF.